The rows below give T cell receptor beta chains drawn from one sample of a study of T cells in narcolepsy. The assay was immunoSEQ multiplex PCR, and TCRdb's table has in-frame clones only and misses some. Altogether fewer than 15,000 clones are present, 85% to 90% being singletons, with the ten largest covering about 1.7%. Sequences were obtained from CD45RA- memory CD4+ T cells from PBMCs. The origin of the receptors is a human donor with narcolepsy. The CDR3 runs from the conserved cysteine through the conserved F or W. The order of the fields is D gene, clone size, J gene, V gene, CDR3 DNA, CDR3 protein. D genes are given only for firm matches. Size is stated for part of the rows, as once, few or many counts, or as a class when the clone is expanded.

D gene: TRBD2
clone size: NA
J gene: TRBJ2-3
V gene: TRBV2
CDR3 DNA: TGTGCCAGCAGTGGATCGAGACGGGCGGGAGGAAGGGCAGATACGCAGTATTTT
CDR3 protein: CASSGSRRAGGRADTQYF

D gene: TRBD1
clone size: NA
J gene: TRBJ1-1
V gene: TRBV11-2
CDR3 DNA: TGTGCCAGCAGCCTTAGGACAGGCATGAACACTGAAGCTTTCTTT
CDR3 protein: CASSLRTGMNTEAFF

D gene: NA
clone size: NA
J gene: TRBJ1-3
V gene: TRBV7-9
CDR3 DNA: TGTGCCAGCAGCTTAGCACAAGGGGGCTCTGGAAACACCATATATTTT
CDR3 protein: CASSLAQGGSGNTIYF

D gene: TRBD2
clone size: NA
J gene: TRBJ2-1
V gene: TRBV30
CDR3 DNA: TGTGCCTGGAGTGTACAAACTAGCGGTAACAATGAGCAGTTCTTC
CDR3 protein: CAWSVQTSGNNEQFF

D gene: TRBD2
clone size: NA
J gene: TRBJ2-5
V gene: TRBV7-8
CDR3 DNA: TGTGCCAGCAGCTTACGCCCAGCGGGAGGGCAAGAGACCCAGTACTTC
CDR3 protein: CASSLRPAGGQETQYF

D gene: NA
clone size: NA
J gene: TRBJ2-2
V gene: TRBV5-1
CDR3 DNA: TGCGCCAGCAGCGACTCCGGGACTTTAAACACCGGGGAGCTGTTTTTT
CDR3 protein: CASSDSGTLNTGELFF

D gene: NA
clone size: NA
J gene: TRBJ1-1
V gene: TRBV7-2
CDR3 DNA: TGTGCCAGCAGCCCGGGACACGGGAACACTGAAGCTTTCTTT
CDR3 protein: CASSPGHGNTEAFF

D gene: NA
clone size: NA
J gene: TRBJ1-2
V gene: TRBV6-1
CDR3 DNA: TGTGCCAGGGACAAGGGGGATGAGGGCTATGGCTACACCTTC
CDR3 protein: CARDKGDEGYGYTF

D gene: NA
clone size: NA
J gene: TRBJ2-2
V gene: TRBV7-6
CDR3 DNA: TGTGCCAGCAGCTCTCCGGGGGAAATTACCGGGGAGCTGTTTTTT
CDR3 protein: CASSSPGEITGELFF

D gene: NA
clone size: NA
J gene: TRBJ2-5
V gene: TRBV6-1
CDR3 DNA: TGTGCCAGCAGGCCGGCGTCGCGGTACCAAGAGACCCAGTACTTC
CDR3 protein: CASRPASRYQETQYF

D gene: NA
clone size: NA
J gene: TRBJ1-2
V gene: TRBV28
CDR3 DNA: TGTGCCAGCAGTCTCCCCTCGGGTCAGGGTTTAAATGGCTACACCTTC
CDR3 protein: CASSLPSGQGLNGYTF

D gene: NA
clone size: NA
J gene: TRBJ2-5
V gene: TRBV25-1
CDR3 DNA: TGTGCCAGCAGTGAATATCGACAGGCCCAAGAGACCCAGTACTTC
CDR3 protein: CASSEYRQAQETQYF

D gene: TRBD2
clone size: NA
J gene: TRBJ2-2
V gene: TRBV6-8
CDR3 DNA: TGTGCCAGCAGTTATCGGACTAGCGGGAGGTTATCGAACACCGGGGAGCTGTTTTTT
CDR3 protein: CASSYRTSGRLSNTGELFF

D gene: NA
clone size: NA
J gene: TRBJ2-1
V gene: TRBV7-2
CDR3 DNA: TGTGCCAGCAGCTTACCGGGTGAGCAGTTCTTC
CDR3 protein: CASSLPGEQFF

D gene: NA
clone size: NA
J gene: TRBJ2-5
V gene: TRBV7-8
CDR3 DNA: TGTGCCAGCAGCTTCGGTACTGAGACCCAGTACTTC
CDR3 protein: CASSFGTETQYF

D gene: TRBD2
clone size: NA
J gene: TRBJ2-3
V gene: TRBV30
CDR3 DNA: TGTGCCTGGAGTATGGTTGCGGGAGGTACAGATACGCAGTATTTT
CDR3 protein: CAWSMVAGGTDTQYF

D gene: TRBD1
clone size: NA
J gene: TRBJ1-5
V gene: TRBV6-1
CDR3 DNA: TGTGCCAGCAGTGACCTACAGGGGCAAGCTCAGCCCCAGCATTTT
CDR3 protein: CASSDLQGQAQPQHF

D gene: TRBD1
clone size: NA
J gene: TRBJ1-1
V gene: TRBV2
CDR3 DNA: TGTGCCAGCAGTGAGCAGGGTACAGGGGCTGAAGCTTTCTTT
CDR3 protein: CASSEQGTGAEAFF

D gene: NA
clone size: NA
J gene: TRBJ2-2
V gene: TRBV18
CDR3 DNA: TGTGCCAGCTCAGTCAAGGGGGGGATGACGAACACCGGGGAGCTGTTTTTT
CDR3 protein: CASSVKGGMTNTGELFF

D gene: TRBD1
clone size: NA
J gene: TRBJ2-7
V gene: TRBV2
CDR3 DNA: TGTGCCAGTAGAGAGAGGGCACAGGGGGCGATTGAGCAGTACTTC
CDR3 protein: CASRERAQGAIEQYF

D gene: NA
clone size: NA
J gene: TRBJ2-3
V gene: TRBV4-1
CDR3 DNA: TGCGCCAGCAGCCAAGCACAGGGAATTAGCACAGATACGCAGTATTTT
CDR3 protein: CASSQAQGISTDTQYF

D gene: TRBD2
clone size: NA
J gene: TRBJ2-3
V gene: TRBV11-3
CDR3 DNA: TGTGCCAGCAGCACGATGGCGGGAGGCACAGATACGCAGTATTTT
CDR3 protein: CASSTMAGGTDTQYF

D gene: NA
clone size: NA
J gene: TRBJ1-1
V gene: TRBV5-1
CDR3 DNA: TGCGCCAGCAGCTGGGGGCAGGGCACTGAAGCTTTCTTT
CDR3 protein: CASSWGQGTEAFF

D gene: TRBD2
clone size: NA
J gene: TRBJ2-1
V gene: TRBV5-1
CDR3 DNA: TGCGCCAGCAGCCCGTTCGTGGGGACTAGCGGGCCAAATGAGCAGTTCTTC
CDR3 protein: CASSPFVGTSGPNEQFF

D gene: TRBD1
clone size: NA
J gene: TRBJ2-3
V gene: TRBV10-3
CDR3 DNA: TGTGCCATCAGTGCGGGACAGGACACAGATACGCAGTATTTT
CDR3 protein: CAISAGQDTDTQYF

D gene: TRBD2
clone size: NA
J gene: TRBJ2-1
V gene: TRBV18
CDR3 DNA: TGTGCCAGCTCCGTTAGCGGGAGGGAAAAGAATGAGCAGTTCTTC
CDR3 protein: CASSVSGREKNEQFF

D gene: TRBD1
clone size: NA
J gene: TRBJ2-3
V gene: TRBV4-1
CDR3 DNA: TGCGCCAGCAGCCTCGACAGGGGGCGGTCAGATACGCAGTATTTT
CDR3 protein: CASSLDRGRSDTQYF

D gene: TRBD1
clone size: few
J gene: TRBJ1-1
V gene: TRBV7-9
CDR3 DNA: TGTGCCAGCAGCCGATGGACAGGGACAGGGGACACTGAAGCTTTCTTT
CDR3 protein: CASSRWTGTGDTEAFF

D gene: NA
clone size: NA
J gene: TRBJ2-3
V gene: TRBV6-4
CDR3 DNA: TGTGCCAGCAGGCCGGGTCTTGGCACAGATACGCAGTATTTT
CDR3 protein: CASRPGLGTDTQYF

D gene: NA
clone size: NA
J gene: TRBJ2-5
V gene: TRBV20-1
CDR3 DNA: TGCAGTGCAATTGGGGAGGAGACCCAGTACTTC
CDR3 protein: CSAIGEETQYF

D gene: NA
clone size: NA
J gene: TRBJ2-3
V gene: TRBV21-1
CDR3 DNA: TGTGCCAGCAGCAAAGTGGGTGGCGGTAGGACAGGGTTCCCCACTTTGGCGCAGTATTTT
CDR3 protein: CASSKVGGGRTGFPTLAQYF

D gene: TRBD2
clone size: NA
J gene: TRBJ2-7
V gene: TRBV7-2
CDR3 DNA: TGTGCCAGCAGCTTAAGGACTAGCGGGATCCAGCAGTACTTC
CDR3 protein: CASSLRTSGIQQYF

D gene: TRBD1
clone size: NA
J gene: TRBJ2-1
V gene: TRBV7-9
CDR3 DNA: TGTGCCAGCAGCTTAACTACAGGGGCCGGTGAGCAGTTCTTC
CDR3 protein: CASSLTTGAGEQFF

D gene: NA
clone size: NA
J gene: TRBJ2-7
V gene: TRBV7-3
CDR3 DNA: TGTGCCAGCAGCTTAAATGCGGGGACCTACGAGCAGTACTTC
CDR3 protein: CASSLNAGTYEQYF

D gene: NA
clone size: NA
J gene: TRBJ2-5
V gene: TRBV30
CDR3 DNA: TGTGCCTGGAGTGCAGAAGAGACCCAGTACTTC
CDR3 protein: CAWSAEETQYF

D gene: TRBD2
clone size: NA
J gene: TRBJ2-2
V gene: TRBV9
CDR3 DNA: TGTGCCAGCAGCGTAGGGGGGGGATCACAGACCGGGGAGCTGTTTTTT
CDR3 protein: CASSVGGGSQTGELFF

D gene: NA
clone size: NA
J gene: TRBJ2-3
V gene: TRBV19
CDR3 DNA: TGTGCCAGTAGTATAGATCGTTCGCGGCGGTCAGGCACAGATACGCAGTATTTT
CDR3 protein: CASSIDRSRRSGTDTQYF

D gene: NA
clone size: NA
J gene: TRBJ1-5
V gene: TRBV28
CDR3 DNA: TGTGCCAGCATTTTAACAGACATCCGCAATCAGCCCCAGCATTTT
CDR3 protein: CASILTDIRNQPQHF

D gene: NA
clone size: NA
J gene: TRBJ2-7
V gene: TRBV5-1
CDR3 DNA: TGCGCCAGCAGCCTATATCCCGGGGATTCCTACGAGCAGTACTTC
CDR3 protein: CASSLYPGDSYEQYF

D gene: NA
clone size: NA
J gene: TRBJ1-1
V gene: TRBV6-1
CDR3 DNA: TGTGCCAGCAGGAAACCGGCGGGCACTGAAGCTTTCTTT
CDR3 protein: CASRKPAGTEAFF

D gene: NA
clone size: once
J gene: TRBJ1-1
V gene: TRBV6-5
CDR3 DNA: TGTGCCAGCAGTTATCTACAGGGTGGAACTGAAGCTTTCTTT
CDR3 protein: CASSYLQGGTEAFF

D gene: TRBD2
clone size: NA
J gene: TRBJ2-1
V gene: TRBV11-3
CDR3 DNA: TGTGCCAGCAGCCCCGGACTAGCGGGGAATGAGCAGTTCTTC
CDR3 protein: CASSPGLAGNEQFF

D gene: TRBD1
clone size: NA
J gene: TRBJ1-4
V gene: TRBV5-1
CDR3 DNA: TGCGCCAGCAGCTCCGGGACAGGGGGTTTTGCAACTAATGAAAAACTGTTTTTT
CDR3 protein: CASSSGTGGFATNEKLFF

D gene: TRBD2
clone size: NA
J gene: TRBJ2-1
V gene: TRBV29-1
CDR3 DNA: TGCAGCGCCGAGGGGACGGGACTAGTTCCTTTCTTC
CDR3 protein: CSAEGTGLVPFF

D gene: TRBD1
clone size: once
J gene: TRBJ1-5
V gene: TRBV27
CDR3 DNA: TGTGCCAGCAGTTTATCGGGACAGGCGAATCAGCCCCAGCATTTT
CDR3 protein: CASSLSGQANQPQHF

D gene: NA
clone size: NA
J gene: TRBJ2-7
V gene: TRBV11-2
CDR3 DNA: TGTGCCAGCAGCCAATCTTTCAGGGGGGACGAGCAGTACTTC
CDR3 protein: CASSQSFRGDEQYF

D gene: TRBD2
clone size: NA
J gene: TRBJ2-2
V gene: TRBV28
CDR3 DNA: TGTGCCAGCAGTGGCACAGCGGGAGGTTTCACCGGGGAGCTGTTTTTT
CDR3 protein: CASSGTAGGFTGELFF

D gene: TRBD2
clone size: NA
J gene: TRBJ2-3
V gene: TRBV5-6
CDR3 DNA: TGTGCCAGCAGCTTGGGACTAGCGACAGATACGCAGTATTTT
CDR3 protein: CASSLGLATDTQYF

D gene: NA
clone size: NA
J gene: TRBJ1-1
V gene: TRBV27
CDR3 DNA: TGTGCCAGCAGTGCCTCAGGGACAACGGTAGGGGCCACTGAAGCTTTCTTT
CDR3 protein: CASSASGTTVGATEAFF

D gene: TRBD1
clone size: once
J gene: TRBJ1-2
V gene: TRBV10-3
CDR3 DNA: TGTGCCATCAGTGAGGCTGGCCCGAGCAGGGGGGTTCGCGGCTACACCTTC
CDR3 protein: CAISEAGPSRGVRGYTF